Listed here are 11 T cell receptor beta chains from one sample, sequenced in a study of identifying expanded T cells in peripheral blood. Measured with immunoSEQ multiplex PCR; TCRdb has only the in-frame clones, and not every one. The table lists 90,000 to 95,000 clones, 88% of them singletons. Sequenced: blood. These receptors were taken from a person aged 18 to 75 in good health.

This chain links TRBV7-9 with TRBJ2-2, with 12 bases fitting TRBD2. The V and J ends lost 6 bases and 6 bases, in that order; junction bases with no gene match: 5. The CDR3 is 15 amino acids. The V gene's germline CDR1 is SEHNR and CDR2 FQNEAQ (reference sequence). The CDR3 reads CASRLAGGYAGELFF. For the CDR3, the DNA is TGTGCCAGCAGGCTAGCGGGAGGGTACGCCGGGGAGCTGTTTTTT.

This rearrangement joins TRBV7-9 to TRBJ1-2; 10 nucleotides match TRBD1. This CDR3 has 15 residues. Germline assignment: CDR1 SEHNR and CDR2 FQNEAQ (reference sequence). The V segment lost 4 bases and the J segment 4 bases; nucleotides outside the gene matches: 6. The CDR3 loop is CASSSLGDRGYGYTF. Written as DNA, the CDR3 is TGTGCCAGCAGCTCATTAGGGGACAGGGGCTATGGCTACACCTTC.

This clone has only one observation. This rearrangement joins TRBV19 to TRBJ2-6, with D hard to call. This CDR3 contains 16 residues. CDR1 is LNHDA, CDR2 SQIVND, per germline (reference sequence). V lost 7 bases, J lost 4 bases, and 17 bases lay in between. CDR3 DNA sequence: TGTGCCAGTACAATGGGCGAGCCCTCCGGGGCCAACGTCCTGACTTTC. Translated, it gives CASTMGEPSGANVLTF.

The V gene is TRBV5-1, the J gene TRBJ2-3; D may correspond to TRBD1 or TRBD2 (5 bases each). The CDR3 covers 14 residues. The germline V gene has CDR1 SGHRS and CDR2 YFSETQ. The germline V and J ends were trimmed by 0 bases and 0 bases, with 5 bases remaining between them. The CDR3 DNA follows: TGCGCCAGCAGCTTGGGGGACAGCACAGATACGCAGTATTTT. This encodes CASSLGDSTDTQYF.

This clone has more than one count but fewer than ten. This chain links TRBV15 with TRBJ2-3; maybe TRBD2 (5 bases). CDR3 length: 16 residues. Between the trimmed V and J ends, which lost 1 base and 4 bases, there was a span of 15 bases. Germline CDR1 LNHNV, CDR2 YYDKDF (reference sequence). The CDR3, as DNA: TGTGCCACCAGCAGAGCTATGGGAGCCCCGGCAGATACGCAGTATTTT. Its protein is CATSRAMGAPADTQYF.

The V gene is TRBV5-1, the J gene TRBJ1-1, with D possibly being TRBD1 (6 bases). CDR3 length: 15 amino acids. V shed 3 bases and J shed 1 base, with 13 bases lying between them. Germline V CDR1 and CDR2: SGHRS, YFSETQ. CDR3 amino acids: CASSWGGHPNTEAFF. The CDR3 nucleotides are TGCGCCAGCAGCTGGGGGGGACACCCGAACACTGAAGCTTTCTTT. Complete variable domain (other parts from reference TRBV5-1 and TRBJ1-1): KAGVTQTPRYLIKTRGQQVTLSCSPISGHRSVSWYQQTPGQGLQFLFEYFSETQRNKGNFPGRFSGRQFSNSRSEMNVSTLELGDSALYLCASSWGGHPNTEAFFGQGTRLTVV.

Here the CDR3 DNA reads TGTGCCAGTAGTAACCCAGGGTGGGCCAAAAACATTCAGTACTTC. It encodes CASSNPGWAKNIQYF. The J gene is TRBJ2-4, the V gene TRBV19, with a possible D match to TRBD1 (5 bases). The V gene's germline CDR1 is LNHDA and CDR2 SQIVND (reference sequence). The CDR3 is 15 amino acids. V gave up 4 bases and J gave up 1 base, with 11 bases separating them.

This chain uses TRBV30 with TRBJ1-2; D unclear. From germline, CDR1 is GTSNPN and CDR2 SVGIG (reference sequence). Trimming pared 0 bases from V and 6 bases from J, leaving 11 bases between. This CDR3 contains 13 residues. The CDR3 sequence: CAWSVSERDGYTF. Written as DNA, the CDR3 is TGTGCCTGGAGTGTCTCCGAGCGAGATGGCTACACCTTC.

The V call is TRBV9, the J call TRBJ1-6, with 7 positions matching TRBD1. V was clipped by 3 bases and J by 9 bases; unmatched bases: 9. The CDR3 has 15 residues. CDR1 is SGDLS and CDR2 is YYNGEE in the germline V gene. The CDR3 loop reads CASSAEQGKRSPLHF. In DNA form, the CDR3 reads TGTGCCAGCAGCGCTGAACAGGGGAAGCGTTCACCCCTCCACTTT.

DNA for the CDR3: TGTGCCAGCAGCGACCGGGAGCCAGCCTACAATGAGCAGTTCTTC. This encodes CASSDREPAYNEQFF. The V and J genes are TRBV9 and TRBJ2-1, with a weak D call TRBD2 (6 bases). The germline CDR1 and CDR2 sequences are SGDLS and YYNGEE. The CDR3 sequence is 15 residues long. The V gene lost 3 bases and the J gene lost 2 bases, with 12 bases spanning the gap.

The table lists this clone with a few counts. This rearrangement joins TRBV30 to TRBJ2-3; D unclear. Germline CDR1 GTSNPN, CDR2 SVGIG (reference sequence). With 5 bases removed from V and 8 bases from J, the gap between germline ends came to 17 bases. The CDR3 is 13 amino acids. CDR3 loop: CAWSPSASGTQYF. For the CDR3, the DNA is TGTGCCTGGTCCCCTTCGGCCTCAGGTACGCAGTATTTT.